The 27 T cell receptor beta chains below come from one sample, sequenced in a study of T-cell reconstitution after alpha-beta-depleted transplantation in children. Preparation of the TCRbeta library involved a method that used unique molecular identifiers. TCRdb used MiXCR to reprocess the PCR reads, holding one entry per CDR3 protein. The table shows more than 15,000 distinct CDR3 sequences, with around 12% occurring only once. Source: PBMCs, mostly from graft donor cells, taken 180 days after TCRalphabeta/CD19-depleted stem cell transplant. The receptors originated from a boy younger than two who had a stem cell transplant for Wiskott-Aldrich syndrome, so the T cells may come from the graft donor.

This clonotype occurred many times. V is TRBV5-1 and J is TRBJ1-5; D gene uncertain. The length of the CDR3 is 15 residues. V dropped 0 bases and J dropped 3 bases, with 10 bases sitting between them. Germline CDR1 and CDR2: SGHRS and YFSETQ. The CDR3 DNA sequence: TGCGCCAGCAGCTTGGATGGCAGCCTCAATCAGCCCCAGCATTTT. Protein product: CASSLDGSLNQPQHF.

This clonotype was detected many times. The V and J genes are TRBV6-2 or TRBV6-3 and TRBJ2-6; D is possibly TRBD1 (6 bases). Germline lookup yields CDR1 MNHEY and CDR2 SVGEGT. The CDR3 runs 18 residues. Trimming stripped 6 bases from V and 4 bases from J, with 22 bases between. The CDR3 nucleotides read TGTGCCAGCAGCCACCCTTTTAACAGGGTTATGGGGGCCAACGTCCTGACTTTC. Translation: CASSHPFNRVMGANVLTF.

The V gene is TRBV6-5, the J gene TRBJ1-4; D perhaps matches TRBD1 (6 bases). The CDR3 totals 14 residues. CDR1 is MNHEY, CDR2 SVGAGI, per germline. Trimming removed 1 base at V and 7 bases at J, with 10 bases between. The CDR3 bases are TGTGCCAGCAGTTACTGGAGGGGGGCTGAAAAACTGTTTTTT. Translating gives CASSYWRGAEKLFF.

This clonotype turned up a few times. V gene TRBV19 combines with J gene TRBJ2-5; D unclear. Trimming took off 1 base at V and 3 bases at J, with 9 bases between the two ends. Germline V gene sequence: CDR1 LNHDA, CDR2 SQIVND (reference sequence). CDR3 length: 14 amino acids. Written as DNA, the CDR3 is TGTGCCAGTAGTATAGCCAGTGGAAAAGAGACCCAGTACTTC. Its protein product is CASSIASGKETQYF.

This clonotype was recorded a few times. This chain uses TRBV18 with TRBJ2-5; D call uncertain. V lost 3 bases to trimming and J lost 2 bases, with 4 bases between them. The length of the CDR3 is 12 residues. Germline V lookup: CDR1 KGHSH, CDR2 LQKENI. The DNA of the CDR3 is TGTGCCAGCTCACCGGGACAAGAGACCCAGTACTTC. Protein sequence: CASSPGQETQYF.

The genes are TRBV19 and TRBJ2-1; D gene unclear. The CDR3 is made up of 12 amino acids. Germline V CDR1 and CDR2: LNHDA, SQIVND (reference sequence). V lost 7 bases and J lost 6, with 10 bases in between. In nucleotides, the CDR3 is TGTGCCAGTACTTCCTTCGCCAATGAGCAGTTCTTC. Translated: CASTSFANEQFF.

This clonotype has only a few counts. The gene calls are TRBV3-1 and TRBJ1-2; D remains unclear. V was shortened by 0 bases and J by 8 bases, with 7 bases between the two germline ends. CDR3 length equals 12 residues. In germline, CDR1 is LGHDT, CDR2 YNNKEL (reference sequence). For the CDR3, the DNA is TGTGCCAGCAGCCAAGATCAAGTCGGCTACACCTTC. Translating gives CASSQDQVGYTF. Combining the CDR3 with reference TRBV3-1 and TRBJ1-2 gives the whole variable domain DTAVSQTPKYLVTQMGNDKSIKCEQNLGHDTMYWYKQDSKKFLKIMFSYNNKELIINETVPNRFSPKSPDKAHLNLHINSLELGDSAVYFCASSQDQVGYTFGSGTRLTVV.

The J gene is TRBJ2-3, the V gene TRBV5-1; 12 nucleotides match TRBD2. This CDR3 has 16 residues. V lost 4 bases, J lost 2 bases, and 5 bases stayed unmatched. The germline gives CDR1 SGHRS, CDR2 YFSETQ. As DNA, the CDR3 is TGCGCCAGCAGCCTCCGACTAGCGGGGGCCACAGATACGCAGTATTTT. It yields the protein CASSLRLAGATDTQYF. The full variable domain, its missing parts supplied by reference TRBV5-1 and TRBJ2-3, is KAGVTQTPRYLIKTRGQQVTLSCSPISGHRSVSWYQQTPGQGLQFLFEYFSETQRNKGNFPGRFSGRQFSNSRSEMNVSTLELGDSALYLCASSLRLAGATDTQYFGPGTRLTVL.

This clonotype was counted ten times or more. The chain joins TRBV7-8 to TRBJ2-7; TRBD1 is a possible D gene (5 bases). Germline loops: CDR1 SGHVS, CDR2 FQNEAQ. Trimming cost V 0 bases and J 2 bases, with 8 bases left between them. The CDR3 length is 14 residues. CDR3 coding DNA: TGTGCCAGCAGCTTAGCTAGGACAACCTACGAGCAGTACTTC. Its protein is CASSLARTTYEQYF.

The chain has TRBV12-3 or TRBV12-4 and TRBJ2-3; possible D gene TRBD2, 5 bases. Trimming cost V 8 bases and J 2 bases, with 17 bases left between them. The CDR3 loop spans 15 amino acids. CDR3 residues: CASLDSPANTDTQYF. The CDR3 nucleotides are TGTGCCAGCCTGGACTCTCCCGCGAACACAGATACGCAGTATTTT.

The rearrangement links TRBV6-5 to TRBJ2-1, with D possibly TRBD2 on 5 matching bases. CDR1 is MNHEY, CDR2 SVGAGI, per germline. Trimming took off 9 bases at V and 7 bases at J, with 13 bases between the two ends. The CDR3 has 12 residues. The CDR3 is CASEGWANEQFF. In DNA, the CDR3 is TGTGCCAGTGAGGGTTGGGCGAATGAGCAGTTCTTC.

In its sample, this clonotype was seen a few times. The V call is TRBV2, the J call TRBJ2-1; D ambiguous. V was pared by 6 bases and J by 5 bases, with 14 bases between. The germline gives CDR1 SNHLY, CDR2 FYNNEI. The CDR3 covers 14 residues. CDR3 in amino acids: CASRTARKDNEQFF. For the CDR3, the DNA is TGTGCCAGCAGGACGGCCAGGAAGGACAATGAGCAGTTCTTC.

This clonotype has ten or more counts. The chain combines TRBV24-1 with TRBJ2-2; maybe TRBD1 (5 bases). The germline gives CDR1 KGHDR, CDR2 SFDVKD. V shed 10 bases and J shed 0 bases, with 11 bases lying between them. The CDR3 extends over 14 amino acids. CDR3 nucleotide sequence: TGTGCCACTGCTCTCAGGGCGAACACCGGGGAGCTGTTTTTT. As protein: CATALRANTGELFF.

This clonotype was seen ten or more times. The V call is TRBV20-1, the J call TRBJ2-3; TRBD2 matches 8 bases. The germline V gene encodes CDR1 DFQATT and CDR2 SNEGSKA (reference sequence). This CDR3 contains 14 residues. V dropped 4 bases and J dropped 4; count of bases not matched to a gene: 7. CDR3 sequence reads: CSATPGLVADTQYF. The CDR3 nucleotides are TGCAGTGCTACCCCGGGACTAGTTGCAGATACGCAGTATTTT.

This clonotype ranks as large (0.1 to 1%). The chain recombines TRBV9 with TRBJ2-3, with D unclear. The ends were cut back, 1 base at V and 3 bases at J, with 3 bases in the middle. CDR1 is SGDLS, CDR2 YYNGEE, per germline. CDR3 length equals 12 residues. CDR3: CASSVSTDTQYF. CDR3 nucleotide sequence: TGTGCCAGCAGCGTATCAACAGATACGCAGTATTTT. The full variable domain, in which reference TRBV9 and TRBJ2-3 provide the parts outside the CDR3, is DSGVTQTPKHLITATGQRVTLRCSPRSGDLSVYWYQQSLDQGLQFLIQYYNGEERAKGNILERFSAQQFPDLHSELNLSSLELGDSALYFCASSVSTDTQYFGPGTRLTVL.

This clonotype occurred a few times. The CDR3 coding sequence is TGTGCCAGTAGTCTGTCCAGGGGGCCTCTTACAATGAATGAGCAGTTCTTC. Its translation: CASSLSRGPLTMNEQFF. The V call is TRBV19, the J call TRBJ2-1; 8 bases fit TRBD1. Germline V lookup: CDR1 LNHDA, CDR2 SQIVND (reference sequence). The V segment lost 5 bases and the J segment 7 bases; nucleotides outside the gene matches: 16. This CDR3 is built from 17 residues.

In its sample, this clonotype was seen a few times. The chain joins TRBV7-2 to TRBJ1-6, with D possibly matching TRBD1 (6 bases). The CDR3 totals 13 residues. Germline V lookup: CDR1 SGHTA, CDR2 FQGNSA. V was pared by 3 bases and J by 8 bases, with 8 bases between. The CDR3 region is CASSFTGYSPLHF. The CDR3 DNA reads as TGTGCCAGCAGCTTTACAGGGTATTCACCCCTCCACTTT.

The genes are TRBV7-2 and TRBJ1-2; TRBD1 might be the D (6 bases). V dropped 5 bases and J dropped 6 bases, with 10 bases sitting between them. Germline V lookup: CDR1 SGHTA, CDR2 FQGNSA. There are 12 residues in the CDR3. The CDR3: CASSPRTDGYTF. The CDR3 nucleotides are TGTGCCAGCAGCCCACGGACAGATGGCTACACCTTC.

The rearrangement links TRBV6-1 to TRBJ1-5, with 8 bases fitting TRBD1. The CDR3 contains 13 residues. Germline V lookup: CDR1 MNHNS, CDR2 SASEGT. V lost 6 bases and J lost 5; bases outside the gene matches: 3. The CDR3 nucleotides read TGTGCCAGCAGCCGGACAGGGTATCAGCCCCAGCATTTT. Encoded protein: CASSRTGYQPQHF.

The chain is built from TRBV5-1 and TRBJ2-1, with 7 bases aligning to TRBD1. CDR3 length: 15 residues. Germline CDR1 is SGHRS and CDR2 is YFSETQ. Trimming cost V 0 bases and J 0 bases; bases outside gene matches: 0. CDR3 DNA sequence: TGCGCCAGCAGCTTGGGACAGGGCTCCTACAATGAGCAGTTCTTC. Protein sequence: CASSLGQGSYNEQFF.

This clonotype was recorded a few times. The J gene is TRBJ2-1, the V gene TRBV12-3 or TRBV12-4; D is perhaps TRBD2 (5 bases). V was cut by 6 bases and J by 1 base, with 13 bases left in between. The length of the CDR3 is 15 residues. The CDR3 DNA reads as TGTGCCAGCAGCGAACCCCGGGGATCCTACAATGAGCAGTTCTTC. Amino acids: CASSEPRGSYNEQFF.

In DNA form, the CDR3 reads TGTGCCAGCAGCGTAGTAGCGGGAGGCACAGATACGCAGTATTTT. Its translation: CASSVVAGGTDTQYF. The chain couples TRBV9 to TRBJ2-3, with 9 bases aligning to TRBD2. V lost 0 bases, J lost 1 base, and 0 bases stayed unmatched. Germline V gene lookup returns CDR1 SGDLS and CDR2 YYNGEE. The CDR3 extends over 15 amino acids.

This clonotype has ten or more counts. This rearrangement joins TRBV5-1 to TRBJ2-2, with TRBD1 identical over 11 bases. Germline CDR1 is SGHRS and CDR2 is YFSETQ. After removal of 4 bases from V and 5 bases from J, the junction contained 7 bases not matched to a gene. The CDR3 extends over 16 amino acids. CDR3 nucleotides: TGCGCCAGCAGCCTTGGACAGGGGGCGCAGACCGGGGAGCTGTTTTTT. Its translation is CASSLGQGAQTGELFF.

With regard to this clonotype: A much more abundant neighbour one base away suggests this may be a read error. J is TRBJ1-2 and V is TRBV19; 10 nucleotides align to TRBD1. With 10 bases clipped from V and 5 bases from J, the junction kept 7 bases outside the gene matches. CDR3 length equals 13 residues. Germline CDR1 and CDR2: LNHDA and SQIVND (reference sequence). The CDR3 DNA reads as TGTGCCATCAGCCCGGGACAGGGGTATGGCTACACCTTC. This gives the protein CAISPGQGYGYTF.

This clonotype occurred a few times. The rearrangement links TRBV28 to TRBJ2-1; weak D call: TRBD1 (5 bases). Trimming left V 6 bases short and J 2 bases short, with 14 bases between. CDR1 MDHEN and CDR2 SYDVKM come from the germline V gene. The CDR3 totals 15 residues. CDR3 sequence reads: CASSQGGRAYNEQFF. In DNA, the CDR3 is TGTGCCAGCAGCCAGGGCGGCCGAGCCTACAATGAGCAGTTCTTC.

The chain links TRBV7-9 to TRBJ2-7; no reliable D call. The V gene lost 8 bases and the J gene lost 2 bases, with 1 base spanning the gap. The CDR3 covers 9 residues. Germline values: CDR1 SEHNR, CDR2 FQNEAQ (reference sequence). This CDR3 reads CASPYEQYF. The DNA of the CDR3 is TGTGCCAGCCCCTACGAGCAGTACTTC.

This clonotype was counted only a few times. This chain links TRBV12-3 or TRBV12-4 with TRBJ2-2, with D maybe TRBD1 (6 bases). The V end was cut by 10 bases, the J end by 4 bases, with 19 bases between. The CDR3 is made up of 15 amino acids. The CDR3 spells CAISRGVRGTGELFF. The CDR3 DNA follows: TGTGCCATCTCGAGAGGGGTCAGGGGCACCGGGGAGCTGTTTTTT.